This T cell receptor beta chain is from a study of identical twins. Study-level findings and limits: Within monozygotic twins, out-of-frame TCR alpha sharing was underestimated by the models. Findings came from cross-sectional statistics, without long-term follow-up of donors.

Trimming cost V 6 bases and J 6 bases, with 16 bases left between them. Germline CDR1 reads LGHDT; CDR2 reads YNNKEL (reference sequence). This CDR3 comprises 14 residues. A universal primer binding site was introduced by template switching. The final cDNA contained unique molecular identifiers. TCRdb called the 5' RACE reads again in MiXCR, with one record for every CDR3 protein. The sample lists a few hundred thousand distinct CDR3 sequences, roughly a tenth occurring once. There are a few counts of this clonotype. Its matching antigen is unknown. Specimen: memory T cells sorted from blood. The chain links TRBV3-1 to TRBJ2-3; D assignment may be TRBD1 or TRBD2 (5 bases each). The sequence came from a man aged 50-60 years in good health. The CDR3 here is CASRGRGYMDTQYF. The CDR3 DNA reads as TGTGCCAGCAGGGGACGGGGTTATATGGATACGCAGTATTTT.